The 22 T cell receptor beta chains reported below all come from one sample, sequenced in a study of blood T cells in healthy people across ages. The authors ran a second PCR of 7 to 11 cycles using a sample-barcoded 5' primer and a J-beta primer mix. TCRdb reprocessed the 5' RACE reads via MiXCR and lists one record per CDR3 protein. The sample comprises 700,000 to 950,000 distinct CDR3 sequences, roughly 64% of which are singletons, and roughly 22% rests with the top ten. The sample taken for sequencing was blood. Receptors originate from a man aged 25-45 years in good health.

This clonotype has only a few counts. The chain couples TRBV28 to TRBJ2-5, with D hard to call. Germline assignment: CDR1 MDHEN and CDR2 SYDVKM. CDR3 length equals 14 residues. V was cut by 1 base and J by 5 bases, with 11 bases left in between. CDR3 nucleotides: TGTGCCAGCAGTTTATCTTATAATGGGGAGACCCAGTACTTC. Amino acids: CASSLSYNGETQYF.

This clonotype was observed a few times. The V call is TRBV5-6, the J call TRBJ2-5; TRBD2 matches at 11 bases. After removal of 7 bases from V and 6 bases from J, the junction contained 5 bases not matched to a gene. This CDR3 is built from 13 residues. CDR1 is SGHDT and CDR2 is YYEEEE in the germline V gene. This CDR3 reads CASSGTSGQTQYF. The CDR3 DNA follows: TGTGCCAGCTCCGGGACTAGCGGCCAGACCCAGTACTTC.

For the CDR3, the DNA is TGTGCCATCACCACAACTACCGGCAGCACAGATACGCAGTATTTT. Translating it yields CAITTTTGSTDTQYF. The chain links TRBV10-3 to TRBJ2-3; D is uncertain. Germline assignment: CDR1 ENHRY and CDR2 SYGVKD. V was shortened by 7 bases and J by 0 bases, with 14 bases between the two germline ends. The CDR3 totals 15 residues.

The chain has TRBV6-2 or TRBV6-3 and TRBJ1-5, with a weak D call TRBD1 (5 bases). The CDR3 consists of 15 residues. Per germline, CDR1 MNHEY and CDR2 SVGEGT. V was pared by 3 bases and J by 5 bases, with 14 bases between. CDR3 in amino acids: CASSYYRRGDQPQHF. Written as DNA, the CDR3 is TGTGCCAGCAGTTATTACAGGCGCGGCGATCAGCCCCAGCATTTT.

The rearrangement links TRBV24-1 to TRBJ2-7; TRBD1 aligns across 7 bases. V was pared by 4 bases and J by 2 bases, with 13 bases of the junction left unmatched. The CDR3 loop spans 17 amino acids. Germline V gene sequence: CDR1 KGHDR, CDR2 SFDVKD. This chain's CDR3 is CATSDPLTGAPPYEQYF. DNA of the CDR3: TGTGCCACCAGTGACCCCCTTACAGGGGCCCCTCCCTACGAGCAGTACTTC.

In its sample, this clonotype was seen a few times. The chain couples TRBV5-1 to TRBJ2-4; D is unresolved. The V gene's germline CDR1 is SGHRS and CDR2 YFSETQ. The CDR3 loop spans 16 amino acids. V lost 4 bases and J 1 base, leaving 15 bases between the germline ends. The CDR3 protein is CASSLLLNSAKNIQYF. The CDR3 DNA reads as TGCGCCAGCAGCCTTCTCCTCAATTCGGCCAAAAACATTCAGTACTTC.

The chain links TRBV13 to TRBJ2-1; D is possibly TRBD1 or TRBD2 (5 bases each). In germline, CDR1 is PRHDT, CDR2 FYEKMQ (reference sequence). V gave up 5 bases and J gave up 6 bases, with 17 bases separating them. This CDR3 contains 15 residues. The CDR3 DNA follows: TGTGCCAGCAGCCAATGGGGGAATCGGGGCAATGAGCAGTTCTTC. Encoded protein: CASSQWGNRGNEQFF.

This chain uses TRBV12-5 with TRBJ2-1, with TRBD2 matching 10 bases. The J call may be mistaken, given a closer DNA end match to TRBJ2-7. Germline CDR1 is LGHNT and CDR2 is FRNRAP. The CDR3 spans 15 residues. The CDR3 region is CASGVGLAATNEQYF. DNA for the CDR3: TGTGCTAGTGGTGTCGGACTAGCGGCTACCAATGAGCAGTACTTC.

The chain joins TRBV20-1 to TRBJ2-4, with D uncertain. V was pared by 2 bases and J by 0 bases, with 14 bases between. Germline lookup yields CDR1 DFQATT and CDR2 SNEGSKA (reference sequence). CDR3 size: 16 residues. The CDR3 DNA follows: TGCAGTGCTAGAAACTACGAATCTCTAGCCAAAAACATTCAGTACTTC. This codes for CSARNYESLAKNIQYF.

The chain recombines TRBV7-2 with TRBJ2-5, with a tentative D call TRBD1 (5 bases). Deletions cut 1 base from V and 2 bases from J, with 14 bases between. CDR1 and CDR2 from the germline V gene are SGHTA and FQGNSA. This CDR3 region has 16 residues. The CDR3 DNA reads as TGTGCCAGCAGCTTAGGCCCTAAGTCAGGGCAAGAGACCCAGTACTTC. It specifies CASSLGPKSGQETQYF.

The sample holds a few counts of this clonotype. The rearrangement uses TRBV11-1 and TRBJ2-1; the match to TRBD2 covers 9 bases. The J segment lost 9 bases and the V segment lost 1 base, leaving 16 bases of the junction unmatched. CDR1 SGHAT and CDR2 FQDESV come from the germline V gene (reference sequence). This CDR3 spans 18 amino acids. The CDR3 reads CASSLEVGREGLDGEQFF. The CDR3 nucleotides read TGTGCCAGCAGCTTAGAGGTCGGGCGGGAGGGCCTCGACGGTGAGCAGTTCTTC.

CDR3 residues: CASSQGHQETQYF. The CDR3 bases are TGCGCCAGCAGCCAGGGACATCAAGAGACCCAGTACTTC. The chain carries TRBV4-3 and TRBJ2-5; perhaps TRBD1 as D (6 bases). V lost 3 bases and J 2 bases, leaving 7 bases between the germline ends. CDR3 size: 13 residues. Germline CDR1 reads LGHNA; CDR2 reads YSLEER.

This clonotype was counted at least ten times. The V call is TRBV6-6, the J call TRBJ2-4; D not resolved. The germline V gene has CDR1 MNHNY and CDR2 SVGAGI (reference sequence). The CDR3 is made up of 12 amino acids. Trimming took 2 bases from V and 5 from J, leaving 4 bases between them. Written as DNA, the CDR3 is TGTGCCAGCAGTTACGGGGAAAACATTCAGTACTTC. As protein: CASSYGENIQYF.

In its sample, this clonotype was seen a few times. The chain couples TRBV3-1 to TRBJ2-1, with 7 bases identical to TRBD2. The length of the CDR3 is 15 residues. V lost 1 base and J lost 5; bases outside the gene matches: 5. Per the germline V gene, CDR1 is LGHDT and CDR2 is YNNKEL (reference sequence). CDR3 region: CASSQAGGTNNEQFF. The CDR3 DNA reads TGTGCCAGCAGCCAAGCGGGGGGAACAAACAATGAGCAGTTCTTC.

The V gene is TRBV12-3 or TRBV12-4, the J gene TRBJ2-5; no firm D call. TRBJ2-7 explains the end of the DNA better; the J call may be wrong. The CDR3 is made up of 13 amino acids. CDR3 sequence reads: CASSLGIDYEQYF. For the CDR3, the DNA is TGTGCCAGCAGTTTAGGCATCGACTACGAGCAGTACTTC.

The chain recombines TRBV7-2 with TRBJ2-3; D is unresolved. Between the trimmed V and J ends, which lost 5 bases and 3 bases, there was a span of 18 bases. Germline CDR1 is SGHTA and CDR2 is FQGNSA. This CDR3 contains 16 residues. CDR3 sequence reads: CASSRRATLGTDTQYF. The CDR3 DNA reads as TGTGCCAGCAGCCGCCGAGCAACCCTAGGGACAGATACGCAGTATTTT.

The chain is built from TRBV3-1 and TRBJ2-3, with 8 bases that match TRBD1. The CDR3 is 18 residues long. Germline V CDR1 and CDR2: LGHDT, YNNKEL (reference sequence). V trimming: 1 base; J trimming: 0 bases; junction bases outside the gene matches: 9. The CDR3 loop reads CASSQGTQGATSTDTQYF. CDR3 bases: TGTGCCAGCAGCCAAGGCACCCAGGGGGCCACTAGCACAGATACGCAGTATTTT.

This chain joins TRBV3-1 and TRBJ2-7; TRBD2 might be the D (6 bases). V was pared by 7 bases and J by 3 bases, with 16 bases between. The CDR3 covers 14 residues. Germline CDR1 and CDR2: LGHDT and YNNKEL (reference sequence). The CDR3 reads CASTHLDYFYEQYF. CDR3 coding DNA: TGTGCCAGCACCCACCTGGACTACTTCTACGAGCAGTACTTC.

The gene calls are TRBV28 and TRBJ1-2, with TRBD1 as a possible D gene (6 bases). The CDR3 extends over 15 amino acids. V dropped 3 bases and J dropped 7 bases, with 18 bases sitting between them. The V gene's germline CDR1 is MDHEN and CDR2 SYDVKM. The CDR3 nucleotides read TGTGCCAGCAGTTTGGGAACAGGGAAAGAGAGTGGCTACACCTTC. Residues: CASSLGTGKESGYTF.

This chain links TRBV12-3 or TRBV12-4 with TRBJ1-2; the D is unclear. The CDR3 has 15 residues. With 7 bases removed from V and 3 bases from J, the gap between germline ends came to 18 bases. CDR3 DNA: TGTGCCAGCAAGGGATTAAACCGATTCGACTATGGCTACACCTTC. It codes for CASKGLNRFDYGYTF.

This chain connects TRBV5-1 to TRBJ1-1; D gene ambiguous. Germline V gene lookup returns CDR1 SGHRS and CDR2 YFSETQ. The V and J ends lost 2 bases and 3 bases respectively, with 8 bases between them. CDR3 length equals 13 residues. The CDR3 DNA follows: TGCGCCAGCAGCTTTTGGGGAGACACTGAAGCTTTCTTT. Its translation is CASSFWGDTEAFF.

V usage is TRBV30 and J usage is TRBJ2-7; the match to TRBD2 covers 7 bases. The CDR3 runs to 15 residues. Germline loops: CDR1 GTSNPN, CDR2 SVGIG (reference sequence). J was trimmed by 2 bases and V by 0 bases; bases with no gene match: 7. The CDR3 DNA is TGTGCCTGGAGTGTCCGCTGGCGGGAGACCTACGAGCAGTACTTC. Translating gives CAWSVRWRETYEQYF.